Reported below is one T cell receptor beta chain. What it binds is unknown. Time point in this sample: week 23, last vaccination. Vaccine doses each comprised 300 ug of mutant IDH1 20-mer peptide, with topical imiquimod. This record comes from a study of a mutant IDH1 vaccine in newly diagnosed glioma. Assay used: immunoSEQ multiplex PCR; TCRdb lists only in-frame clones, some missing. The sample has about 33,000 clones, around 87% seen once; the top ten hold more than 2.5%. In germline, CDR1 is SGHAT, CDR2 FQNNGV. The CDR3 sequence is 14 residues long. The V gene lost 2 bases and the J gene lost 1 base, with 5 bases spanning the gap.

This receptor was identified in a man aged 35-49 years with glioma. Source: PBMCs, taken from a glioma patient whose treatment included an IDH1 peptide vaccine. The V and J genes are TRBV11-2 and TRBJ2-2; D ambiguous. The CDR3 here is CASSLLVNTGELFF. The CDR3 coding sequence is TGTGCCAGCAGCTTATTAGTGAACACCGGGGAGCTGTTTTTT.